One T cell receptor beta chain is described in this entry. Its antigen is currently unknown. Profiled with immunoSEQ multiplex PCR; TCRdb holds only in-frame clones, not every one. The data contain under 200,000 clones, around nine tenths of them singletons. This sample is part of a study of T cell responses to AZD1222 COVID-19 vaccine. General study points: Scientists sampled the repertoires only once the peak T cell response had passed.

Trimming shortened V by 6 bases and J by 5 bases, and 16 bases separated the two germline ends. The germline V gene has CDR1 SNHLY and CDR2 FYNNEI. This CDR3 has 14 residues. The source is an adult who received the MenACWY meningococcal vaccine as a control. Material: peripheral blood, obtained 28 days after the second dose of the MenACWY control vaccine. This sequence joins TRBV2 and TRBJ1-1; perhaps TRBD1 as D (5 bases). CDR3 loop: CASRTGGRGTEAFF. Written as DNA, the CDR3 is TGTGCCAGCAGGACGGGGGGGAGAGGAACTGAAGCTTTCTTT. Variable domain in full (rest from reference TRBV2 and TRBJ1-1): EPEVTQTPSHQVTQMGQEVILRCVPISNHLYFYWYRQILGQKVEFLVSFYNNEISEKSEIFDDQFSVERPDGSNFTLKIRSTKLEDSAMYFCASRTGGRGTEAFFGQGTRLTVV.